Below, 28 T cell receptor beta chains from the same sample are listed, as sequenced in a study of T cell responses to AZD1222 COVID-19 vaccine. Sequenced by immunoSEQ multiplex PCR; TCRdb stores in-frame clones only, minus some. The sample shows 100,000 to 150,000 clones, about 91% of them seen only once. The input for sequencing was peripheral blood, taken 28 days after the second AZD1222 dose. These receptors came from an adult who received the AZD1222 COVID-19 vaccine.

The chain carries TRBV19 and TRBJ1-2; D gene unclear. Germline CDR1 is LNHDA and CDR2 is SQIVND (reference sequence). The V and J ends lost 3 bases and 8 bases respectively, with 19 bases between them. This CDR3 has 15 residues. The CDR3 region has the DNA TGTGCCAGTAGTATCCCCCGGCACCATGGAAACGGCTACACCTTC. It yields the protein CASSIPRHHGNGYTF.

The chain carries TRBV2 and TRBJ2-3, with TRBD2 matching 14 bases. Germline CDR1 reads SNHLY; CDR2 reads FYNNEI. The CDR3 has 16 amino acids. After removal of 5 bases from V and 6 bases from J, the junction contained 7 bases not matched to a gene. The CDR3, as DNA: TGTGCCAGCAGTTCAGGACTAGCGGGAGGCGGGGATACGCAGTATTTT. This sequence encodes CASSSGLAGGGDTQYF.

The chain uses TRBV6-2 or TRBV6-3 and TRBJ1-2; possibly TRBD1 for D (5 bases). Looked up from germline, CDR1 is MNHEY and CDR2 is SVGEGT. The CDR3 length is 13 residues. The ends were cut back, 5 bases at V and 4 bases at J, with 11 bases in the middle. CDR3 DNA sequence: TGTGCCAGCAGTCCCAGGGCTGGCTATGGCTACACCTTC. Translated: CASSPRAGYGYTF.

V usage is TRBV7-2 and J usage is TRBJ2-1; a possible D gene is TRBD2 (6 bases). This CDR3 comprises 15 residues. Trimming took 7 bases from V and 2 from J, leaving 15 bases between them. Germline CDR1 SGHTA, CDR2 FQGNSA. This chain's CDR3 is CASTGGGKTYNEQFF. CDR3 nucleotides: TGTGCCAGCACCGGTGGGGGGAAGACCTACAATGAGCAGTTCTTC.

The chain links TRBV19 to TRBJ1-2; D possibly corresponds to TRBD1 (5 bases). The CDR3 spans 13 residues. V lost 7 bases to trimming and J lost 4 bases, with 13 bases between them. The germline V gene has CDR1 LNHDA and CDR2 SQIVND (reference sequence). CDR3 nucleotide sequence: TGTGCCAGTACCCAGGGACTGATCTATGGCTACACCTTC. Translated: CASTQGLIYGYTF.

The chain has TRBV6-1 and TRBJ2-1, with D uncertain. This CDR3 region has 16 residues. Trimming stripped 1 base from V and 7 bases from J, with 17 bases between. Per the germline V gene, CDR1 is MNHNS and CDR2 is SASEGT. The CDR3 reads CASSEGPSSGPNEQFF. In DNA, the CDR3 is TGTGCCAGCAGTGAAGGACCCAGTTCGGGCCCAAATGAGCAGTTCTTC.

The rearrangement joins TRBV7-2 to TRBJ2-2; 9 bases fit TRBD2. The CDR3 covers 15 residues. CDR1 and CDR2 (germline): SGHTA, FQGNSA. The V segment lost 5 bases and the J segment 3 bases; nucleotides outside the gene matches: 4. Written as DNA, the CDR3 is TGTGCCAGCAGCCCAAGACTAGCGGACACCGGGGAGCTGTTTTTT. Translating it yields CASSPRLADTGELFF.

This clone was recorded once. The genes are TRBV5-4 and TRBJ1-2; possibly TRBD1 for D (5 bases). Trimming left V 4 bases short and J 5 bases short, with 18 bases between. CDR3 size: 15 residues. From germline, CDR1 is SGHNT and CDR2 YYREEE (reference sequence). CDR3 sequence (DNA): TGTGCCAGCAGCCCAGGGACTGACAGTCAATATGGCTACACCTTC. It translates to CASSPGTDSQYGYTF.

CDR3 sequence reads: CASSWAPGQRETQYF. Written as DNA, the CDR3 is TGTGCCAGCAGCTGGGCACCGGGACAGAGAGAGACCCAGTACTTC. The J gene is TRBJ2-5, the V gene TRBV3-1 (or the pseudogene TRBV3-2), with TRBD1 identical over 7 bases. CDR3 length equals 15 residues. Trimming took 5 bases from V and 4 from J; bases not matched to a gene: 10. Germline V CDR1 and CDR2: LGHDT, YNNKEL (reference sequence).

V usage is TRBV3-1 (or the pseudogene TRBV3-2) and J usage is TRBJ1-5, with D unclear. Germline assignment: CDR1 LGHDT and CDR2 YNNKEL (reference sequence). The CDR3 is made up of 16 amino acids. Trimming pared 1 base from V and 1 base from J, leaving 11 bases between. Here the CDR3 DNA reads TGTGCCAGCAGCCAAGGAGGAGGCAGGAGCAATCAGCCCCAGCATTTT. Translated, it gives CASSQGGGRSNQPQHF.

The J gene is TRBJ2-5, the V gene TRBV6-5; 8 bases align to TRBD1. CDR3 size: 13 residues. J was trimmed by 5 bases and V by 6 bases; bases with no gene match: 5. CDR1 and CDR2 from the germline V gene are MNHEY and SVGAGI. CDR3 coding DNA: TGTGCCAGCAGCGCAGGGGGCTATGAGACCCAGTACTTC. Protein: CASSAGGYETQYF.

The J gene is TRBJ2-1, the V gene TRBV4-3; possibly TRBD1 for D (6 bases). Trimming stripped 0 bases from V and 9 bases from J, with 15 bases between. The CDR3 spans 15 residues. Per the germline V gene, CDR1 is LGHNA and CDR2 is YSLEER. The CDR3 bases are TGCGCCAGCAGCCAAGACGTACAGGGCTCAATTGAGCAGTTCTTC. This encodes CASSQDVQGSIEQFF.

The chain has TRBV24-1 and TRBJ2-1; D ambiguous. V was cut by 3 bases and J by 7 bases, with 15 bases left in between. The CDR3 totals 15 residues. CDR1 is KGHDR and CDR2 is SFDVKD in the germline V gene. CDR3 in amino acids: CATSDRAVLLNEQFF. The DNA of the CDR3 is TGTGCCACCAGTGATCGGGCAGTTCTTCTTAATGAGCAGTTCTTC.

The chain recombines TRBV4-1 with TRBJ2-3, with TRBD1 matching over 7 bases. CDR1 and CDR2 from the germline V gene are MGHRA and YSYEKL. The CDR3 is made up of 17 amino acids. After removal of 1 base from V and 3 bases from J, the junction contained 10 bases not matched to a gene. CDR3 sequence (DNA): TGCGCCAGCAGCCAAGGCACGACAGGGAGTGAAACAGATACGCAGTATTTT. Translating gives CASSQGTTGSETDTQYF.

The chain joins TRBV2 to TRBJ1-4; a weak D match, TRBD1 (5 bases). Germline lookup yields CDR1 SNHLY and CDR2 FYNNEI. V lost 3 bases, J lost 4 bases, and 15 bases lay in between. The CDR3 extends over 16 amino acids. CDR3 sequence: CASSDPGLHGNEKLFF. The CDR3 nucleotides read TGTGCCAGCAGTGATCCAGGGTTACACGGTAATGAAAAACTGTTTTTT.

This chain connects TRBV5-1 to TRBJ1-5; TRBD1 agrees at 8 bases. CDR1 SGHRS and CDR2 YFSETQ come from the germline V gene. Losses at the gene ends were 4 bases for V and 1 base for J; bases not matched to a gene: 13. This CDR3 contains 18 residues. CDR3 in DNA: TGCGCCAGCAGCCCGGGGACAGGAGTCGAGGTGAGCAATCAGCCCCAGCATTTT. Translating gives CASSPGTGVEVSNQPQHF.

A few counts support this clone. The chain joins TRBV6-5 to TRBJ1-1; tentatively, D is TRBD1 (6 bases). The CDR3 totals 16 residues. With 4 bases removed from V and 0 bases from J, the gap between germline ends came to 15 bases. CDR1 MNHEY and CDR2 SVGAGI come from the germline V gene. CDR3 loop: CASSSATTGLNTEAFF. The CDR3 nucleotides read TGTGCCAGCAGTTCCGCCACGACAGGTTTGAACACTGAAGCTTTCTTT.

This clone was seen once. The CDR3 DNA follows: TGTGCCAGCAGCTCCGCCTTGGGGGGGTGGGAAAAACTGTTTTTT. This codes for CASSSALGGWEKLFF. The J gene is TRBJ1-4, the V gene TRBV7-2; weak D call: TRBD1 (5 bases). The CDR3 runs to 15 residues. The ends were cut back, 4 bases at V and 8 bases at J, with 17 bases in the middle. Germline V gene sequence: CDR1 SGHTA, CDR2 FQGNSA.

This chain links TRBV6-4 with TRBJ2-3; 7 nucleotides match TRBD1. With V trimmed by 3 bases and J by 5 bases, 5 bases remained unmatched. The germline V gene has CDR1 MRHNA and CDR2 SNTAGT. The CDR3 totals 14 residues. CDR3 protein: CASSENRDRDTQYF. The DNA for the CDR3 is TGTGCCAGCAGTGAGAACAGGGACAGAGATACGCAGTATTTT.

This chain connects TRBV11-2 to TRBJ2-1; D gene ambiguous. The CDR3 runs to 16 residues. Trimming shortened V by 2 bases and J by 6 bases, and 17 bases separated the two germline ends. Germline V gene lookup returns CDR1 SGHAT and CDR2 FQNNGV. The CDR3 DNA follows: TGTGCCAGCAGCTTATCCTCTACCCAAGCCCCCAATGAGCAGTTCTTC. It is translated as CASSLSSTQAPNEQFF.

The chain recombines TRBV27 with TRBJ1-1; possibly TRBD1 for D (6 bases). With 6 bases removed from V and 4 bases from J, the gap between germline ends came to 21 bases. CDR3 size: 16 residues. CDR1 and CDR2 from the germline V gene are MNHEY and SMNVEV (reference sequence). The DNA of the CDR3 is TGTGCCAGCAGCCAGTATTACCGGAGGGGGGGCACTGAAGCTTTCTTT. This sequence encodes CASSQYYRRGGTEAFF.

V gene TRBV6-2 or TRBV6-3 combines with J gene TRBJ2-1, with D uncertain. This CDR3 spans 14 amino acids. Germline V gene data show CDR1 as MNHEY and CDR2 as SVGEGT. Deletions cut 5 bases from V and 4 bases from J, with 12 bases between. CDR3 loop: CASSPILGYNEQFF. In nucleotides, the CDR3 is TGTGCCAGCAGTCCCATCTTAGGATACAATGAGCAGTTCTTC.

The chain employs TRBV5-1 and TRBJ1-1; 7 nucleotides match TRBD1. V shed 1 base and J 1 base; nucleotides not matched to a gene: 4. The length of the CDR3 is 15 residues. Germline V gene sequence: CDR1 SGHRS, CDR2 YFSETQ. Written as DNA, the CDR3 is TGCGCCAGCAGCTTGCTTCCAGGGGGGAACACTGAAGCTTTCTTT. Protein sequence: CASSLLPGGNTEAFF.

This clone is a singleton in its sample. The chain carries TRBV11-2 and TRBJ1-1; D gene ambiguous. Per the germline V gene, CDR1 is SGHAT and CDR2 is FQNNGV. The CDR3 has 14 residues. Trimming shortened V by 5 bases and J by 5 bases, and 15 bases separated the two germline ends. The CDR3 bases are TGTGCCAGCAGCCTGAGGTGGGGTGGGACTGAAGCTTTCTTT. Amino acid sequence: CASSLRWGGTEAFF.

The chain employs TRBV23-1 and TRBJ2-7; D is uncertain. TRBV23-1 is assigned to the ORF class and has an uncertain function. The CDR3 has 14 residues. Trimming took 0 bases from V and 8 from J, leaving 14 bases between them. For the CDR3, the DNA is TGCGCCAGCAGTCAATCCCGTATGTCAGGCAAGCAGTACGTC. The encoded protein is CASSQSRMSGKQYV.

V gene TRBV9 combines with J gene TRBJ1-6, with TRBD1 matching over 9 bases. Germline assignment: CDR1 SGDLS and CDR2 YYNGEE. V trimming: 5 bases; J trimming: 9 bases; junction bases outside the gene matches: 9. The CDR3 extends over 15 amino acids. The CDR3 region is CASSSLTGGVSPLHF. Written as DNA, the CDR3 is TGTGCCAGCAGTTCACTGACAGGGGGAGTTTCACCCCTCCACTTT.

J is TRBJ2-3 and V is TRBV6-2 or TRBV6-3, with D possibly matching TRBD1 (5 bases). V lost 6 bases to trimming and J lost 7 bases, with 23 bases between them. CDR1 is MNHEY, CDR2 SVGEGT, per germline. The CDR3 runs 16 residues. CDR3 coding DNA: TGTGCCAGCAGCCCTAACAGGAGACTGGGCAGGAATACGCAGTATTTT. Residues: CASSPNRRLGRNTQYF.

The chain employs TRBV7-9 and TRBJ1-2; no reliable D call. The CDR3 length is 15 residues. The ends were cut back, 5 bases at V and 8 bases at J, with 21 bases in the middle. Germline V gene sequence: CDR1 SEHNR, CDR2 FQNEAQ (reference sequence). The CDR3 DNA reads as TGTGCCAGCAGCCCCCCCGCAGGCGCACAAAGGGGCTACACCTTC. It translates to CASSPPAGAQRGYTF.